Included here is one TCR beta chain sequence, with context. These data belong to a study of T cells in Graves' hyperthyroidism and ophthalmopathy. The germline V gene has CDR1 SGHRS and CDR2 YFSETQ. The germline V and J ends were trimmed by 0 bases and 7 bases, with 10 bases remaining between them. The CDR3 length is 13 residues. RNA transcripts provided the source from which TCR beta CDR3 regions were amplified. The HTBI set primed first-round TCR CDR3 RT-PCR. TCRdb re-called the multiplex PCR reads with MiXCR, one entry per CDR3 protein. Of 400,000 to 500,000 distinct CDR3 sequences in the sample, under 15% were seen once. It was considered stable Graves' hyperthyroidism when ophthalmopathy did not progress within 18 months.

Sequencing input: blood. This chain uses TRBV5-1 with TRBJ1-1, with D possibly matching TRBD1 (5 bases). The receptor was derived from a woman between 18 and 30 years old with Graves' hyperthyroidism. CDR3 nucleotides: TGCGCCAGCAGCTTGGCAGGGACCAATGAAGCTTTCTTT. Translated, it gives CASSLAGTNEAFF.